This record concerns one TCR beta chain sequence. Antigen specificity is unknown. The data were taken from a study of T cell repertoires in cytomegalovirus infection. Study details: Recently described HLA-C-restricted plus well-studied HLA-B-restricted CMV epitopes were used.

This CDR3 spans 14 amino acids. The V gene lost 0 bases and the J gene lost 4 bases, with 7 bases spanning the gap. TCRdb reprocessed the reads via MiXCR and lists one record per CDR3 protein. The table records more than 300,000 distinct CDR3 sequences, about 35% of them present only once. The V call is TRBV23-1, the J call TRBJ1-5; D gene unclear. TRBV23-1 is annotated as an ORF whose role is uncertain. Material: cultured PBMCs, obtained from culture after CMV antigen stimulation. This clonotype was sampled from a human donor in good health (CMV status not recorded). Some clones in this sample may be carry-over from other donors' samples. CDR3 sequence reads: CASSQSSLNQPQHF. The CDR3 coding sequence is TGCGCCAGCAGTCAATCTTCCCTTAATCAGCCCCAGCATTTT.